The entry below gives a single T cell receptor (beta chain) sequence along with its context. Its specificity is unknown. Coverage ceases 3 residues before the CDR3 finishes, and the germline J gene fills in the end. This specimen belongs to a study of T cells in women clearing cervical HPV infection. Study in general: Donors had HPV16-related CIN3 or worse; 2 had invasive cancer. Case blood was drawn when the lesion was first found; control blood after infection became undetectable. Study-wide findings and caveats: Timing of associations relative to infection is unclear; T-cell subsets were not isolated.

This CDR3 contains 11 residues. Trimming shortened V by 3 bases and J by 3 bases, and 4 bases separated the two germline ends. Per germline, CDR1 SGHRS and CDR2 YFSETQ. Sequenced by immunoSEQ multiplex PCR; TCRdb stores in-frame clones only, minus some. The listing records over 45,000 clones. Input material: blood buffy coat. The TCR sequence derives from a woman between 18 and 69 years old with a cervical HPV16 infection that either progressed to CIN3+ or cleared (not recorded which). This chain uses TRBV5-1 with TRBJ2-7, with no clear D. The CDR3 reads CASSSNYEQYF. The DNA read from the CDR3 is TGCGCCAGCAGCTCCAACTACGAG.